Shown below are 31 T cell receptor beta chains from a single sample sequenced in a study of tumor-infiltrating lymphocytes in primary liver carcinoma. Production of TCR beta cDNA used roughly 500 ng total RNA together with a constant-region primer. Library construction for TCR beta comprised three nested multiplex PCR rounds performed with slightly modified ARM-PCR. The opening two PCR rounds, ten to eleven cycles each, paired TRBV1-TRBV30 forward primers with a C-beta reverse primer. TCRdb itself ran the multiplex PCR reads through MiXCR, one entry per CDR3 protein. The table lists about 200,000 distinct CDR3 sequences, 65% of them singletons. Germline DNA was extracted alongside blood RNA, which was obtained from unsorted whole blood. Sequenced input: peripheral blood. All receptors derive from a woman aged 60-75 years with primary liver carcinoma and hepatitis B virus infection.

In its sample, this clonotype was seen once. A junction boundary mismatches the germline segment, possibly from a read error. The chain links TRBV6-1 to TRBJ2-3, with D possibly being TRBD1 (5 bases). Germline values: CDR1 MNHNS, CDR2 SASEGT. The CDR3 runs to 14 residues. CDR3 sequence reads: CAGSENLGVDMQYF. The CDR3 DNA is TGTGCCGGCAGTGAAAATCTAGGGGTGGATATGCAGTATTTT.

There are many counts of this clonotype. The chain combines TRBV12-3 or TRBV12-4 with TRBJ2-3; TRBD2 might be the D (6 bases). The CDR3 covers 14 residues. V lost 7 bases and J lost 1, with 12 bases in between. CDR3 in DNA: TGTGCCAGCAAACGGGAGTGGGGCACAGATACGCAGTATTTT. This codes for CASKREWGTDTQYF.

With respect to this clonotype: A read error may produce the germline difference seen at one junction end. V usage is TRBV10-2 and J usage is TRBJ2-7; the D gene is possibly TRBD2 (6 bases). The CDR3 is 14 residues long. Germline V gene sequence: CDR1 WSHSY, CDR2 SAAADI. The CDR3 is CVSSVESGSYEQYF. For the CDR3, the DNA is TGCGTCAGCAGTGTAGAAAGCGGGTCCTACGAGCAGTACTTC.

Turning to this clonotype: Relative to the germline gene, one junction end is altered; a read error may explain this. The chain links TRBV6-6 to TRBJ1-1; TRBD1 is a possible D gene (6 bases). Germline assignment: CDR1 MNHNY and CDR2 SVGAGI (reference sequence). The CDR3 is 12 amino acids. The CDR3 DNA sequence: TGCGCAGGGCGGGGGCTGAACAATGAAGCTTTCTTT. Encoded protein: CAGRGLNNEAFF.

In its sample, this clonotype was seen a few times. The rearrangement joins TRBV28 to TRBJ2-2; D not certain. Trimming shortened V by 11 bases and J by 7 bases, and 17 bases separated the two germline ends. This CDR3 contains 13 residues. The germline gives CDR1 MDHEN, CDR2 SYDVKM. CDR3 in amino acids: CASQVGSGGELFF. The CDR3 region has the DNA TGTGCCTCTCAGGTTGGGTCGGGCGGGGAGCTGTTTTTT.

Regarding this clonotype: One end of the junction varies from germline; a read error may be responsible. J is TRBJ2-1 and V is TRBV10-2; D perhaps matches TRBD2 (5 bases). The germline CDR1 and CDR2 sequences are WSHSY and SAAADI. The CDR3 is 16 residues long. CDR3 in amino acids: CASNRAGSLSYNEQLF. DNA of the CDR3: TGCGCCAGCAATCGCGCTGGGAGCCTCTCCTACAATGAGCAGCTCTTC.

On this clonotype: The junction departs from germline at one end; a sequencing error may be responsible. This rearrangement joins TRBV11-3 to TRBJ2-1; 13 bases are a match to TRBD2. The CDR3 length is 18 residues. Germline assignment: CDR1 SGHNT and CDR2 YENEEA. The DNA of the CDR3 is TGTGCCAGCAGCTTTGATCAACTAGCGGGAGGGCCAGAGAGTGAGCACTTCTTC. Amino acids: CASSFDQLAGGPESEHFF.

This clonotype was found once. One end of the junction fails to match germline, which may point to a read error. V is TRBV29-1 and J is TRBJ2-1; D gene uncertain. Germline values: CDR1 SQVTM, CDR2 ANQGSEA. This CDR3 region has 12 residues. The CDR3: CSIATVSNEQFF. For the CDR3, the DNA is TGCAGCATCGCAACCGTGTCCAATGAGCAGTTCTTT.

This clonotype was counted at least ten times. The V call is TRBV11-3, the J call TRBJ2-3; the D gene is possibly TRBD1 (5 bases). The CDR3 totals 13 residues. Germline V gene lookup returns CDR1 SGHNT and CDR2 YENEEA. V was cut by 5 bases and J by 5 bases, with 11 bases left in between. The CDR3 is CASSPRQGDTQYF. CDR3 coding DNA: TGTGCCAGCAGCCCCCGGCAGGGAGATACGCAGTATTTT.

This clonotype showed up many times. The CDR3 nucleotides are TGCGCCAGCACTCGGACAGGGGAGAATTCACCCCTCCACTTT. Encoded protein: CASTRTGENSPLHF. The chain has TRBV10-2 and TRBJ1-6, with 9 bases lining up with TRBD1. The CDR3 is 14 amino acids. V lost 7 bases and J lost 7; bases outside the gene matches: 5. Germline values: CDR1 WSHSY, CDR2 SAAADI.

The V call is TRBV30, the J call TRBJ1-1, with D possibly TRBD1 on 6 matching bases. The CDR3 loop spans 12 amino acids. The V end was cut by 7 bases, the J end by 5 bases, with 14 bases between. The V gene's germline CDR1 is GTSNPN and CDR2 SVGIG (reference sequence). The CDR3, as DNA: TGTGCCTCCGTAGGGGGGATAACTGAAGCTTTCTTT. This gives the protein CASVGGITEAFF.

V is TRBV20-1 and J is TRBJ1-1, with no clear D. This CDR3 is 15 amino acids long. V shed 0 bases and J shed 0 bases, with 11 bases lying between them. The germline V gene encodes CDR1 DFQATT and CDR2 SNEGSKA (reference sequence). The CDR3 here is CSAREVNALNTEAFF. The CDR3 DNA sequence: TGCAGTGCTAGAGAGGTAAACGCGCTGAACACTGAAGCTTTCTTT.

This clonotype was observed a handful of times. The CDR3 protein is CGARGNTEAFF. The DNA for the CDR3 is TGTGGGGCGCGGGGGAACACTGAAGCTTTCTTT. The rearrangement links TRBV28 to TRBJ1-1; D not certain. The CDR3 is made up of 11 amino acids. Germline assignment: CDR1 MDHEN and CDR2 SYDVKM.

Comment on this clonotype: A read error is likely, as this CDR3 ends without the conserved phenylalanine or tryptophan. The rearrangement links TRBV11-2 to TRBJ2-7; D not certain. V was trimmed by 6 bases and J by 4 bases, leaving 7 bases between them. This CDR3 is 11 amino acids long. Germline V gene data show CDR1 as SGHAT and CDR2 as FQNNGV. CDR3 sequence (DNA): TGTGCCAGCAGTGAGGCTTACGAGCAGTACCTC. Protein product: CASSEAYEQYL.

With respect to this clonotype: One end of the junction fails to match germline, which may point to a read error. The chain recombines TRBV30 with TRBJ1-1, with TRBD1 as a possible D gene (5 bases). The CDR3 covers 11 residues. In germline, CDR1 is GTSNPN, CDR2 SVGIG (reference sequence). CDR3 protein: CAWQGYTEALF. Here the CDR3 DNA reads TGTGCCTGGCAGGGATACACTGAAGCTTTATTT. The whole variable domain, filled in from reference TRBV30 and TRBJ1-1, reads SQTIHQWPATLVQPVGSPLSLECTVEGTSNPNLYWYRQAAGRGLQLLFYSVGIGQISSEVPQNLSASRPQDRQFILSSKKLLLSDSGFYLCAWQGYTEALFGQGTRLTVV.

Judged by abundance, this clonotype is medium-sized. This sequence joins TRBV11-2 and TRBJ1-2; no clear D. Germline V CDR1 and CDR2: SGHAT, FQNNGV. V was shortened by 0 bases and J by 9 bases, with 17 bases between the two germline ends. The CDR3 contains 15 residues. The CDR3 sequence is CASSLEGTSYESYTF. For the CDR3, the DNA is TGTGCCAGCAGCTTAGAGGGCACCTCCTATGAAAGCTACACCTTC. The full variable domain, its missing parts supplied by reference TRBV11-2 and TRBJ1-2, is EAGVAQSPRYKIIEKRQSVAFWCNPISGHATLYWYQQILGQGPKLLIQFQNNGVVDDSQLPKDRFSAERLKGVDSTLKIQPAKLEDSAVYLCASSLEGTSYESYTFGSGTRLTVV.

The chain is built from TRBV6-6 and TRBJ1-4; D unclear. CDR3 length: 17 residues. Germline assignment: CDR1 MNHNY and CDR2 SVGAGI (reference sequence). The germline V and J ends were trimmed by 2 bases and 1 base, with 14 bases remaining between them. CDR3 in amino acids: CASSYRRLQETNEKLFF. The CDR3 DNA reads TGTGCCAGCAGTTACCGGAGACTACAAGAAACTAATGAAAAACTGTTTTTT.

About this clonotype: No conserved phenylalanine or tryptophan ends this CDR3, so it is likely a read error. This rearrangement joins TRBV11-2 to TRBJ2-5; TRBD2 agrees at 7 bases. In germline, CDR1 is SGHAT, CDR2 FQNNGV. The CDR3 runs to 15 residues. The V gene end was trimmed by 5 bases and the J gene end by 4 bases; junction bases not matched to a gene: 10. The CDR3 DNA reads TGTGCCAGCAGCCCCGCGGGAGCGCGAGGAGAGACCCAGTACTAT. It encodes CASSPAGARGETQYY.

This clonotype occurred many times. CDR3 DNA sequence: TGTGCCAGCAGCCCCCGAGGGACTAATGAAAAACTGTTTTTT. It specifies CASSPRGTNEKLFF. The rearrangement links TRBV11-2 to TRBJ1-4, with D unclear. This CDR3 region has 14 residues. V was clipped by 5 bases and J by 2 bases, with 9 bases between them. Germline-derived CDR1 and CDR2 are SGHAT and FQNNGV.

V gene TRBV7-8 combines with J gene TRBJ1-1; tentatively, D is TRBD1 (6 bases). The V end was cut by 0 bases, the J end by 0 bases, with 14 bases between. CDR1 is SGHVS, CDR2 FQNEAQ, per germline. The CDR3 is made up of 17 amino acids. CDR3 sequence (DNA): TGTGCCAGCAGCTTAGCAGGGGGGGAGATAATGAACACTGAAGCTTTCTTT. It yields the protein CASSLAGGEIMNTEAFF. The full variable domain, with the rest looked up from reference TRBV7-8 and TRBJ1-1, is GAGVSQSPRYKVAKRGQDVALRCDPISGHVSLFWYQQALGQGPEFLTYFQNEAQLDKSGLPSDRFFAERPEGSVSTLKIQRTQQEDSAVYLCASSLAGGEIMNTEAFFGQGTRLTVV.

This chain uses TRBV11-2 with TRBJ2-5; D is undetermined. V was pared by 9 bases and J by 4 bases, with 24 bases between. The germline gives CDR1 SGHAT, CDR2 FQNNGV. The CDR3 runs 16 residues. CDR3 coding DNA: TGTGCCAGTAGATTAATGGCAGGCCTACCGGGAGAGACCCAGTACTTC. Protein sequence: CASRLMAGLPGETQYF.

The gene calls are TRBV5-1 and TRBJ2-2; D is unclear. CDR3 length equals 14 residues. The V gene lost 10 bases and the J gene lost 0 bases, with 13 bases spanning the gap. Looked up from germline, CDR1 is SGHRS and CDR2 is YFSETQ. In DNA form, the CDR3 reads TGCGCCTGCGCCACTGGTACGAACACCGGGGAGCTGTTTTTT. Translated, it gives CACATGTNTGELFF.

This chain joins TRBV19 and TRBJ2-5; D is uncertain. V shed 4 bases and J shed 5 bases, with 17 bases lying between them. Germline-derived CDR1 and CDR2 are LNHDA and SQIVND (reference sequence). The CDR3 is 15 residues long. The CDR3 loop reads CASSKPRRAWETQYF. The CDR3 region has the DNA TGTGCCAGTAGTAAGCCGAGGCGAGCCTGGGAGACCCAGTACTTC.

This clonotype has at least ten counts. V and J are TRBV12-5 and TRBJ2-7; D is unresolved. The CDR3 runs to 13 residues. V lost 3 bases to trimming and J lost 6 bases, with 12 bases between them. Germline V CDR1 and CDR2: LGHNT, FRNRAP. CDR3 bases: TGTGCTAGTGGTTTCTCCCTCCCGGTCGAGCAGTACTTC. This codes for CASGFSLPVEQYF.

Comments on this clonotype: Given a much more abundant clone one base away, this may be a read error. Likely a read error: the CDR3 ends without its conserved phenylalanine or tryptophan. The chain has TRBV12-3 or TRBV12-4 and TRBJ1-1, with D unresolved. The CDR3 totals 14 residues. The V end lost 1 base, the J end lost 2 bases, and 8 bases lay between the germline ends. The DNA of the CDR3 is TGTGCCAGCAGTTTAGGGCAGAGTAACACTGAAGCTTTCTCT. This translates into CASSLGQSNTEAFS.

This clonotype was picked up many times. The chain combines TRBV12-3 or TRBV12-4 with TRBJ2-2, with D possibly TRBD2 on 6 matching bases. The CDR3 has 16 amino acids. V lost 2 bases to trimming and J lost 0 bases, with 10 bases between them. This chain's CDR3 is CASSLMVAANTGELFF. The CDR3 DNA reads TGTGCCAGCAGTTTAATGGTAGCGGCGAACACCGGGGAGCTGTTTTTT.

As for this clonotype: A read error may explain this, as a much larger clone is one base away. The genes are TRBV5-1 and TRBJ2-3, with D perhaps matching TRBD2 (6 bases). Trimming shortened V by 1 base and J by 3 bases, and 15 bases separated the two germline ends. Germline values: CDR1 SGHRS, CDR2 YFSETQ. CDR3 length: 16 amino acids. The CDR3, as DNA: TGCGCCAGCAGCTTGTTGGCCGGGAGCGTAACAGATACGCAGTATTTT. It yields the protein CASSLLAGSVTDTQYF.

Concerning this clonotype itself: Being one base from a much bigger clone, this may be a read error. V usage is TRBV10-3 and J usage is TRBJ2-7, with D possibly matching TRBD1 (6 bases). This CDR3 region has 15 residues. Germline loops: CDR1 ENHRY, CDR2 SYGVKD. The V end was cut by 3 bases, the J end by 3 bases, with 15 bases between. CDR3: CAISEVAGGHYEQYF. In DNA form, the CDR3 reads TGTGCCATCAGTGAAGTTGCTGGGGGCCACTACGAGCAGTACTTC.

Concerning this clonotype itself: This may come from a read error, since a much larger clone is one base off. The chain joins TRBV12-3 or TRBV12-4 to TRBJ2-1; TRBD2 is a possible D gene (6 bases). The CDR3 covers 14 residues. The CDR3, as DNA: TGTGCCAGCAGTTTGACAAGCGGACTAAATGAGCAGCTCTTC. It yields the protein CASSLTSGLNEQLF.

The chain carries TRBV13 and TRBJ2-1, with 7 bases that match TRBD2. V lost 6 bases, J lost 4 bases, and 12 bases stayed unmatched. The CDR3 sequence is 16 residues long. Per the germline V gene, CDR1 is PRHDT and CDR2 is FYEKMQ (reference sequence). The CDR3 sequence is CASSSGTNGIYNEQFF. Written as DNA, the CDR3 is TGTGCCAGCAGTTCCGGGACTAACGGGATTTACAATGAGCAGTTCTTC.

This chain links TRBV6-1 with TRBJ1-3; D uncertain. Looked up from germline, CDR1 is MNHNS and CDR2 is SASEGT. V was trimmed by 2 bases and J by 3 bases, leaving 11 bases between them. The CDR3 is made up of 15 amino acids. As DNA, the CDR3 is TGTGCCAGCAGTGAAATGATAGGGATTGGAAACACCATATATTTT. It specifies CASSEMIGIGNTIYF.